Listed here are 3 T cell receptor beta chains from one sample, sequenced in a study of blood T cell repertoires in COVID-19. Method: immunoSEQ multiplex PCR; TCRdb's copy keeps in-frame clones and lacks some. Among about 180,000 clones listed, 88% were seen once. The sequenced sample was peripheral blood. The receptors come from a woman in her 30s with acute or convalescent COVID-19.

This clone came up a few times. The chain uses TRBV11-1 and TRBJ2-2, with 7 bases fitting TRBD1. V shed 2 bases and J 1 base; nucleotides not matched to a gene: 4. Germline CDR1 SGHAT, CDR2 FQDESV (reference sequence). The CDR3 is 16 amino acids. The CDR3 protein is CASSLTRTGNTGELFF. CDR3 coding DNA: TGTGCCAGCAGCTTAACTAGGACAGGGAACACCGGGGAGCTGTTTTTT.

This chain connects TRBV3-1 (or the pseudogene TRBV3-2) to TRBJ2-2; 10 positions match TRBD2. Unmatched junction bases numbered 7, after V lost 10 bases and J lost 8 bases. The CDR3 length is 13 residues. CDR1 and CDR2 from the germline V gene are LGHDT and YNNKEL (reference sequence). This chain's CDR3 is CATGLAEGGELFF. CDR3 nucleotides: TGTGCCACCGGACTAGCGGAGGGGGGGGAGCTGTTTTTT.

The V call is TRBV7-9, the J call TRBJ2-1, with TRBD2 matching 8 bases. V gave up 1 base and J gave up 9 bases; unmatched junction bases: 8. Germline V gene data show CDR1 as SEHNR and CDR2 as FQNEAQ (reference sequence). The CDR3 sequence is 15 residues long. The CDR3 reads CASSLGSGLVIEQFF. In nucleotides, the CDR3 is TGTGCCAGCAGCTTAGGTTCGGGACTAGTTATTGAGCAGTTCTTC. The variable domain in full, with the rest retrieved from reference TRBV7-9 and TRBJ2-1, is DTGVSQNPRHKITKRGQNVTFRCDPISEHNRLYWYRQTLGQGPEFLTYFQNEAQLEKSRLLSDRFSAERPKGSFSTLEIQRTEQGDSAMYLCASSLGSGLVIEQFFGPGTRLTVL.